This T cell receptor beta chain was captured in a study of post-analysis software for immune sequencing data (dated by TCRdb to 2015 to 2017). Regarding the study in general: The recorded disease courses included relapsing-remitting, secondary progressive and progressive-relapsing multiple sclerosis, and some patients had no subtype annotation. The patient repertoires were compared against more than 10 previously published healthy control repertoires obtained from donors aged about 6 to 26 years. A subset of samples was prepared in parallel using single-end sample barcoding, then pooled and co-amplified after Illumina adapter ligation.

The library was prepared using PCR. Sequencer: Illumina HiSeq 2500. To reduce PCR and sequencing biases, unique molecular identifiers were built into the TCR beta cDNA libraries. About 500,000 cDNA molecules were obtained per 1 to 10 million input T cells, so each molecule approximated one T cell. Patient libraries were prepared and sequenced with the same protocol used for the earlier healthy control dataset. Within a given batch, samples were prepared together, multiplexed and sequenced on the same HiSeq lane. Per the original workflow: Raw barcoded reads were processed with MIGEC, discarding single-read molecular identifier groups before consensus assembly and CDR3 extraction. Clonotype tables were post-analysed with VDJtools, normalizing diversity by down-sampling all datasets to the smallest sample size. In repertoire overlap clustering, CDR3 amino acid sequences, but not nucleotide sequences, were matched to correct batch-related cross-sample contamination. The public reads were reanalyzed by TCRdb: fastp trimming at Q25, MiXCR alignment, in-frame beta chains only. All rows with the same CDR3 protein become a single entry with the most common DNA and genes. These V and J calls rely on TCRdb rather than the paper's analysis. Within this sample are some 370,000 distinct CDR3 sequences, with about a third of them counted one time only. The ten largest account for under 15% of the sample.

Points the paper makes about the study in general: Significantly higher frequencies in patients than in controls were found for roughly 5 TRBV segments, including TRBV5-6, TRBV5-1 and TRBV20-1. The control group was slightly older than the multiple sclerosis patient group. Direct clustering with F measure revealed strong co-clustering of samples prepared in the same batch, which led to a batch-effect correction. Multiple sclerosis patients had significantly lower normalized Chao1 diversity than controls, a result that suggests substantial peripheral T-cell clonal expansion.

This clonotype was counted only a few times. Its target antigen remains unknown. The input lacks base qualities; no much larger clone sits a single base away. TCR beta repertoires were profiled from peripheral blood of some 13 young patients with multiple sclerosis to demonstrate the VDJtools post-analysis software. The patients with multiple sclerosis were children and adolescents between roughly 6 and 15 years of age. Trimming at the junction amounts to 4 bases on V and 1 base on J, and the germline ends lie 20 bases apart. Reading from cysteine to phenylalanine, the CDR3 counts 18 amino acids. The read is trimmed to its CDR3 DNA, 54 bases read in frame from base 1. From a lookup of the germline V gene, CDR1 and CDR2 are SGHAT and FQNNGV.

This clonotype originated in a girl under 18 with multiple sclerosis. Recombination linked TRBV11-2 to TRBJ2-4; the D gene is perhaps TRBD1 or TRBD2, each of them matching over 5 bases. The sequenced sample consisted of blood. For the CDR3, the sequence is CASSSTGGRGLAKNIQYF. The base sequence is TGTGCCAGCAGCTCAACTGGGGGTAGGGGTCTGGCCAAAAACATTCAGTACTTC.